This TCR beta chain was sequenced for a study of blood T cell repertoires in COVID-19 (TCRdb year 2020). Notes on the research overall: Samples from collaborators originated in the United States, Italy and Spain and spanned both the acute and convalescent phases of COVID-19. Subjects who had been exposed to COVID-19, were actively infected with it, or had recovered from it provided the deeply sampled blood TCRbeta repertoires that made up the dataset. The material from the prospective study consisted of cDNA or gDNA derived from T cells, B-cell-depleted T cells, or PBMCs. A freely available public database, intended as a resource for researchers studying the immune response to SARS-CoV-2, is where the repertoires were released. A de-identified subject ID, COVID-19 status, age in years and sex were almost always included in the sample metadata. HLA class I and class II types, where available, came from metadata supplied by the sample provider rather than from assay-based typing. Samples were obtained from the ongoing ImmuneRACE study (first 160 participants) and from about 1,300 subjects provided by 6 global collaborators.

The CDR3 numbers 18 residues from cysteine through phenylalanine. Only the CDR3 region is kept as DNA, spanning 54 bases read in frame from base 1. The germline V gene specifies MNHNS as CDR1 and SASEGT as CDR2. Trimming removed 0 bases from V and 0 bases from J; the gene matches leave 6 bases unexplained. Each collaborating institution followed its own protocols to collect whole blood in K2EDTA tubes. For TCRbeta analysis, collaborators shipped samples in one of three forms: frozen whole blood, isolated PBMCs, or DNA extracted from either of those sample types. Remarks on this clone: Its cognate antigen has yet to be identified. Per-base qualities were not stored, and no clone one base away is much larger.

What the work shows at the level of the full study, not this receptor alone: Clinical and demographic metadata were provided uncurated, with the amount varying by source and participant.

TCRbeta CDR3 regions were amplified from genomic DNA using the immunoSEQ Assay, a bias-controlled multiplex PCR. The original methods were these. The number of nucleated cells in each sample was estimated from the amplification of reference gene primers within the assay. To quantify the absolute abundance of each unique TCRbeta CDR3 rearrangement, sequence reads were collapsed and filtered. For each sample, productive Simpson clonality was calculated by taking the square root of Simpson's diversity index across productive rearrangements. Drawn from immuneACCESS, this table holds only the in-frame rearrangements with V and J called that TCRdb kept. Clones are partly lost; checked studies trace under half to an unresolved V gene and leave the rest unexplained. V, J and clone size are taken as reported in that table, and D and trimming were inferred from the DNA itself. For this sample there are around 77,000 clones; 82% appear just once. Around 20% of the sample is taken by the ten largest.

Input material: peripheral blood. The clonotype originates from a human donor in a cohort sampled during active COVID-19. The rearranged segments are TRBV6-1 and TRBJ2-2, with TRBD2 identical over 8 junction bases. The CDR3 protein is CASSEALAGGANTGELFF. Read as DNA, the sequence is TGTGCCAGCAGTGAAGCTCTCGCGGGGGGTGCGAACACCGGGGAGCTGTTTTTT.